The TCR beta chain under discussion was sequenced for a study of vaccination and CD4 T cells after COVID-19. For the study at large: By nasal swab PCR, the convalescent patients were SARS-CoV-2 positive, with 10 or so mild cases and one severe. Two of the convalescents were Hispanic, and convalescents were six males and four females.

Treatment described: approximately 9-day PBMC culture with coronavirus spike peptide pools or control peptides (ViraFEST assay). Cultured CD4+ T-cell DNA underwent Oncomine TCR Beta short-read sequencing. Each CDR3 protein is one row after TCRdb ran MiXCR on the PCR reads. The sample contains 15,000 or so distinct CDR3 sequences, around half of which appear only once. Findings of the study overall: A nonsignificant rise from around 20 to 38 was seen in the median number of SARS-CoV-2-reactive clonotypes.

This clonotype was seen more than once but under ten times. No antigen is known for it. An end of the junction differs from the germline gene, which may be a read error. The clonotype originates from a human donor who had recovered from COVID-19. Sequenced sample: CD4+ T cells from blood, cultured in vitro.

The CDR3 DNA is TGTGCCAGCAGCTCCCTTGGACAGGGGGCACAGAGAATCTTT. Translation gives CASSSLGQGAQRIF. The V gene is TRBV7-3, the J gene TRBJ1-1; TRBD1 matches at 11 bases. The CDR3 consists of 14 residues. From germline, CDR1 is SGHTA and CDR2 FQGTGA.